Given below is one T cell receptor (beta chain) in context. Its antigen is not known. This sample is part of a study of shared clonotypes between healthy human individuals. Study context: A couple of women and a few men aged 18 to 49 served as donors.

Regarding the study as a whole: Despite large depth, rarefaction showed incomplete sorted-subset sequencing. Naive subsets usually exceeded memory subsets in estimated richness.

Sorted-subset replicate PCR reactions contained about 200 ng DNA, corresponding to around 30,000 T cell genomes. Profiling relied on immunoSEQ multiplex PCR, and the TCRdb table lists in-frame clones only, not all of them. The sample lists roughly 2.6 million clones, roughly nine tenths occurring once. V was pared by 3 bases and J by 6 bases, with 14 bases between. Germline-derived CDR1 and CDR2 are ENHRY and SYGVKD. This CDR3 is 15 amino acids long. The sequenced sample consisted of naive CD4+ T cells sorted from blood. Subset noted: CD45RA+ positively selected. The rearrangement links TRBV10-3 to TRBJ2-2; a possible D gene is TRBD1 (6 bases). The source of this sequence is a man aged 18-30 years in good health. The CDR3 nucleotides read TGTGCCATCAGTGATCAGGGGATGCCTTCCGGGGAGCTGTTTTTT. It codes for CAISDQGMPSGELFF.